This TCR beta chain derives from a study of TIL therapy for anti-PD-1-resistant metastatic lung cancer. The wider study: Patients then received nivolumab; progressors got lymphodepletion, TIL and IL-2. Tumors carried a median 1.5 non-synonymous mutations per megabase. Regarding the study as a whole: Treatment-naive, never-smoker and oncogene-addicted patients were overrepresented in this highly selected cohort.

The CDR3 length is 14 residues. Germline V gene lookup returns CDR1 SGHTA and CDR2 FQGNSA. V was trimmed by 5 bases and J by 0 bases, leaving 11 bases between them. The immunoSEQ assay was v3. Libraries were sequenced to approximately 2 million read pairs (survey) or roughly 5-6.5 million (deep). The protocol was immunoSEQ multiplex PCR, while the TCRdb copy is restricted to in-frame clones and leaves out a portion. Of about 47,000 clones in the sample, just over 85% were seen once. In the case of this clone: Its target is not known.

Time point in this sample: pre-treatment sample, taken before nivolumab and TIL therapy. The rearrangement links TRBV7-2 to TRBJ2-7; D possibly corresponds to TRBD2 (6 bases). The starting material was blood, obtained at baseline. The sequence was obtained from a person between 30 and 79 years old with non-small cell lung cancer. CDR3: CASSPGLASYEQYF. DNA of the CDR3: TGTGCCAGCAGCCCGGGACTTGCCTCCTACGAGCAGTACTTC.